This T cell receptor (beta chain) came from a study of CXCR3-negative and CXCR3-positive naive CD8 T cells. About the research overall: Some 150 million TRB reads were obtained in total, which works out to about 1.5 +/- 0.3 million per library.

This clonotype ranks as medium-sized in terms of frequency. Via 5' RACE with UMI labels, TRB cDNA libraries were prepared. TCRdb reprocessed the 5' RACE reads and stores each CDR3 protein as one record, lacking DNA. This sample's table reports 45,000 to 70,000 distinct CDR3 sequences. Per germline, CDR1 DFQATT and CDR2 SNEGSKA (reference sequence). CDR3 length: 13 residues. The chain is built from TRBV20-1 and TRBJ2-7. This clonotype was sampled from a human donor in good health. Some clones in this sample may be carry-over from other donors' samples. The sample comprised memory CD8+ T cells from blood. Here the CDR3 reads CSASEREPHEQYF.